This is a list of T cell receptor beta chains from one sample in a study of cytomegalovirus exposure and HLA in healthy donors. TCRdb's copy holds only in-frame clones and misses some; the assay was immunoSEQ multiplex PCR. The sample comprises 95,000 to 150,000 clones, roughly 80% of which are singletons, and 6.3% rests with the top ten. The sample comprised PBMCs. Receptors were obtained from a woman aged 40-49 years in good health and CMV-seronegative. Both conserved end residues are part of each CDR3. The D gene is left open where the match is weak. The size entry is marked missing in some rows and otherwise reads once, few, many or a size class.

>TRBJ1-2|15|TRBV29-1|.|few
CSVIHWGQGGYGYTF
TGCAGCGTAATTCATTGGGGTCAGGGAGGCTATGGCTACACCTTC
>TRBJ1-4|13|TRBV11-2|.|.
CASSLEALAKLFF
TGTGCCAGCAGCTTAGAAGCACTCGCAAAACTGTTTTTT
>TRBJ1-5|13|TRBV29-1|.|.
CSVALTDNQPQHF
TGCAGCGTGGCCTTGACAGACAATCAGCCCCAGCATTTT
>TRBJ2-7|13|TRBV28|.|once
CASRGFGEREQYF
TGTGCCAGCAGGGGATTCGGGGAACGCGAGCAGTACTTC
>TRBJ2-3|14|TRBV15|.|.
CATSRDTRTDTQYF
TGTGCCACCAGCAGAGACACACGCACAGATACGCAGTATTTT
>TRBJ1-5|14|TRBV9|.|.
CASSADTTLGPQHF
TGTGCCAGCAGCGCCGATACTACATTGGGGCCCCAGCATTTT
>TRBJ2-2|17|TRBV7-2|TRBD1|.
CASSLPYGTVNTGELFF
TGTGCCAGCAGCTTACCCTACGGGACAGTAAACACCGGGGAGCTGTTTTTT
>TRBJ2-3|17|TRBV5-6|.|.
CASSSRGASARADTQYF
TGTGCCAGCAGTAGCAGGGGGGCTAGCGCTCGAGCAGATACGCAGTATTTT
>TRBJ2-3|15|TRBV7-2|.|.
CASSFSVARSDTQYF
TGTGCCAGCAGCTTTAGCGTAGCTCGGTCAGATACGCAGTATTTT
>TRBJ2-7|14|TRBV5-4|TRBD1|.
CASSSTGNSYEQYF
TGTGCCAGCAGCTCGACAGGGAACTCCTACGAGCAGTACTTC
>TRBJ2-7|17|TRBV27|TRBD1|.
CASSPDRGRPNNYEQYF
TGTGCCAGCAGTCCTGACAGGGGCCGACCCAACAACTACGAGCAGTACTTC
>TRBJ1-2|14|TRBV7-2|.|.
CASSLSSGGGGYTF
TGTGCCAGCAGCTTAAGCTCTGGGGGAGGCGGCTACACCTTC
>TRBJ2-1|17|TRBV7-9|TRBD2|.
CASSLTRTSAKWNEQFF
TGTGCCAGCAGCCTCACTCGGACTAGCGCAAAATGGAATGAGCAGTTCTTC
>TRBJ1-1|14|TRBV19|.|.
CASSADGWSVEAFF
TGTGCCAGTAGTGCCGACGGATGGAGTGTTGAAGCTTTCTTT
>TRBJ2-1|15|TRBV28|.|.
CASLKGGSSYNEQFF
TGTGCCAGCTTAAAGGGGGGGAGCTCCTACAATGAGCAGTTCTTC
>TRBJ1-4|15|TRBV4-2|.|once
CASSPETAQNEKLFF
TGTGCCAGCAGCCCGGAGACAGCCCAAAATGAAAAACTGTTTTTT
>TRBJ2-6|18|TRBV10-2|.|.
CASSGGGSSVSGANVLTF
TGCGCCAGCAGTGGGGGGGGCAGCTCTGTCTCTGGGGCCAACGTCCTGACTTTC
>TRBJ1-4|14|TRBV5-1|.|.
CASSSRGSNEKLFF
TGCGCCAGCAGCTCTAGGGGAAGCAATGAAAAACTGTTTTTT
>TRBJ2-5|16|TRBV7-2|TRBD2|.
CASSQRPPGSGETQYF
TGTGCCAGCAGCCAAAGACCTCCCGGTAGCGGGGAGACCCAGTACTTC
>TRBJ2-2|12|TRBV6-1|.|.
CASILNTGELFF
TGTGCCAGCATCTTGAACACCGGGGAGCTGTTTTTT
>TRBJ1-5|16|TRBV27|.|.
CASSPSLGDSNQPQHF
TGTGCCAGCAGCCCGAGTCTCGGGGATAGCAATCAGCCCCAGCATTTT
>TRBJ2-2|16|TRBV28|.|.
CASSLPGQTNTGELFF
TGTGCCAGCAGTTTACCCGGACAGACCAACACCGGGGAGCTGTTTTTT
>TRBJ2-1|14|TRBV19|TRBD2|.
CASSRLAGNNEQFF
TGTGCCAGTAGCAGACTAGCGGGGAACAATGAGCAGTTCTTC
>TRBJ1-2|15|TRBV5-4|TRBD1|.
CASSLGTGWAYGYTF
TGTGCCAGCAGCCTCGGGACAGGGTGGGCCTATGGCTACACCTTC
>TRBJ2-5|15|TRBV27|.|.
CASRRAGVSLWTQYF
TGTGCCAGCAGGCGGGCAGGTGTATCGTTGTGGACCCAGTACTTC
>TRBJ2-7|14|TRBV19|TRBD1|.
CASSPGQGAYEQYF
TGTGCCAGTAGTCCGGGACAGGGGGCATACGAGCAGTACTTC
>TRBJ2-7|17|TRBV7-3|TRBD2|.
CASSLTRLAANSYEQYF
TGTGCCAGCAGCTTAACTCGGCTAGCGGCTAACTCCTACGAGCAGTACTTC